The TCR beta chain under discussion was sequenced for a study of T-cell memory formation after mild COVID-19 (dated by TCRdb to 2020 to 2022). At the level of the whole study: TCR sequence clusters from the two donors were found to be largely donor specific. In two donors, T-cell clones that expanded and contracted after mild COVID-19 were followed by sequencing TCRalpha and TCRbeta repertoires longitudinally. The cohort comprised two young, previously healthy adult volunteers, one female and one male.

The instrument given in TCRdb is Illumina NovaSeq 6000. TCRalpha and TCRbeta cDNA libraries were constructed by 5'RACE with constant-segment primers, with sample barcodes and unique molecular identifiers being introduced. Trizol reagent was used to extract RNA from every sample. Libraries were amplified in two PCR steps, with a second sample barcode and Illumina TruSeq adapters added in the second step. Libraries were sequenced on an Illumina NovaSeq with 2 x 150 bp paired-end reads. On the study's bioinformatics: The reads were demultiplexed and collapsed into UMI-guided consensus sequences using migec v1.2.7. Using mixcr v2.1.11, the UMI consensuses were aligned to TRA and TRB V and J templates and assembled into clonotypes. A clonotype was counted as expanded or contracted only if both edgeR and NoisET called the change significant, with noise models trained on biological replicates. For edgeR calls, the cutoffs were a false discovery rate-adjusted p below 0.01 and a log2 fold-change threshold of 1. As an exploratory analysis of dynamics, max-normalized trajectories of the 1000 most abundant clonotypes were examined with PCA combined with hierarchical clustering. The CD4 or CD8 phenotype of responding clones was assigned using the separately sequenced CD4+ and CD8+ repertoires. TCRdb reanalyzed the raw reads on its own, using fastp at Q25 for trimming and MiXCR for clone calling, and kept in-frame beta chains. All rows with the same CDR3 protein become a single entry with the most common DNA and genes. These V and J calls are TCRdb output, not the study's own analysis. Counted in this sample were 250,000 to 400,000 distinct CDR3 sequences; 13% to 15% of them appeared once. The ten largest account for around a fifth of the sample.

What the study reported, not specific to this receptor: Contracting CD4+ clones were found mainly in CM and EM memory subsets, while CD8+ clones were enriched in EMRA. Some responding clones were found in pre-infection memory, which suggests that pre-existing cross-reactive memory T cells took part in the SARS-CoV-2 response. Only two mild cases were covered by the study, and larger cohorts that include severe cases with pre-infection samples were considered necessary. The second-wave clones that peaked on day 37 were not confirmed to be SARS-CoV-2 specific. From day 15 to 85, contracting clones showed balanced CD4/CD8 phenotypes, whereas a second wave of clones that expanded from day 15 to 37 leaned towards CD4+.

The CDR3 covers 15 residues, taking in both the cysteine and the phenylalanine. Only the CDR3 DNA stays, 45 bases, in frame from base 1. Based on the germline V gene, the CDR1 and CDR2 sequences are MDHEN and SYDVKM. The germline ends are 11 bases apart after V is trimmed by 0 bases and J by 6 bases. Regarding this clonotype: Its target antigen remains unknown. Per-base qualities were not stored, and no clone one base away is much larger.

PBMCs were isolated by Ficoll-Paque density gradient centrifugation. The chain is made from TRBV28 and TRBJ2-2; the D gene cannot be resolved beyond TRBD1 or TRBD2, each matching 6 bases. The source of this sequence is a man aged 18 to 29 who had mild COVID-19 (a few samples of this study predate the infection). The sample titles of this study are shuffled in the database, so cell type and time point are left out; the donor was told from shared clones. The specimen sequenced was PBMCs or a T cell subset sorted from them (not recorded which). The DNA reads as follows: TGTGCCAGCAGTTTATGGGTGGGGGGCCCCGGGGAGCTGTTTTTT. Its protein product is CASSLWVGGPGELFF.